This T cell receptor beta chain was obtained from a study of shared clonotypes between healthy human individuals. Study at large: Donors consisted of a couple of women and a few men between 18 and 49.

Naive CD8 cells were CD45RO-negative, positively selected for CCR7, excluding terminally differentiated effector memory CD45RA+ cells. The CDR3 totals 15 residues. Looked up from germline, CDR1 is ENHRY and CDR2 is SYGVKD. Trimming removed 0 bases at V and 0 bases at J, with 6 bases between. Over several immunoSEQ plates, each subset's genomic DNA was distributed in even portions. Generated by immunoSEQ multiplex PCR, the TCRdb table keeps only in-frame clones and is missing some. The repertoire holds under 850,000 clones, with 90% to 95% as singletons. The source material was naive CD8+ T cells sorted from blood. The clonotype originates from a man aged 25-45 years in good health. The chain carries TRBV10-3 and TRBJ2-1; D call uncertain. The DNA for the CDR3 is TGTGCCATCAGTGAGTCGTCAGCCTCCTACAATGAGCAGTTCTTC. It encodes CAISESSASYNEQFF.